Reported below is one T cell receptor beta chain. Antigen unknown. CDR1 and CDR2 (germline): LGHNA, YNFKEQ. The CDR3 loop spans 14 amino acids. Trimming took 2 bases from V and 4 from J, leaving 11 bases between them. The data originate from a study of PD-1 blockade in mismatch repair-deficient tumors. TCRdb's table, derived via immunoSEQ multiplex PCR, lists solely in-frame clones and lacks some. The data contain tens of thousands of clones, around 84% of them singletons. Study-wide results and caveats: Tumor-resident clones, often undetectable pretreatment in blood, expanded then contracted after pembrolizumab.

The V gene is TRBV4-2, the J gene TRBJ1-1, with D possibly TRBD1 on 6 matching bases. This receptor was identified in an adult with mismatch repair-deficient cancer. The specimen was peripheral blood, collected roughly 76 weeks after starting pembrolizumab. The CDR3 sequence: CASSQNRVGTEAFF. DNA for the CDR3: TGTGCCAGCAGCCAAAACAGGGTTGGCACTGAAGCTTTCTTT.